This T cell receptor beta chain was captured in a study of cytomegalovirus exposure and HLA in healthy donors. Study-wide points: In vitro, a few CMV-associated chains proved specific for CMV antigens. According to a subsequent analysis, TCR clusters identified in the first cohort showed a tendency to co-occur across the 110 or so validation repertoires.

Clones were read by immunoSEQ multiplex PCR, and TCRdb kept only the in-frame ones, dropping some. The sample records about 150,000 clones, 65% to 90% being singletons. Regarding this clone: Its antigen is as yet unknown.

CDR1 and CDR2 (germline): MNHEY, SMNVEV (reference sequence). The CDR3 is 12 amino acids. Trimming stripped 6 bases from V and 4 bases from J, with 10 bases between. This clonotype was obtained from a man aged 18 to 29 in good health and CMV-seropositive. The sample comprised PBMCs. V usage is TRBV27 and J usage is TRBJ2-7, with D possibly TRBD1 on 6 matching bases. CDR3 nucleotide sequence: TGTGCCAGCAGCCTAGGGGGATACGAGCAGTACTTC. Encoded protein: CASSLGGYEQYF.